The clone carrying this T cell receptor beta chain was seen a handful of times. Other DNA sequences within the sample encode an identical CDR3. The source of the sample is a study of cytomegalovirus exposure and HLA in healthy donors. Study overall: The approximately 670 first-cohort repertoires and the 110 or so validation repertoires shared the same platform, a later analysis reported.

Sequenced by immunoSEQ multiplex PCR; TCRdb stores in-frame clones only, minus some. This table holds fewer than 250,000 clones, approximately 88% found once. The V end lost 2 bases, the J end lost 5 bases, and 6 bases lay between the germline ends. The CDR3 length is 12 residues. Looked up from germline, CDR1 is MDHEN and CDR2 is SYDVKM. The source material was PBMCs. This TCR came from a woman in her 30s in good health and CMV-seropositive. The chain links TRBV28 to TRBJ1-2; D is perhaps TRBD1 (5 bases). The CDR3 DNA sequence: TGTGCCAGCAGTTTAGGGGGGTATGGCTACACCTTC. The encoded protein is CASSLGGYGYTF.